A single T cell receptor beta chain is shown here with its context. The record originates from a study of blood T cell repertoires in COVID-19. The overall study: Samples taken during acute and convalescent COVID-19 were collected in the United States, Italy and Spain. Nucleic acid was either cDNA or gDNA, and it came from T cells, B-cell-depleted T cells, or PBMCs.

Original analysis: Reference gene primer amplification gave estimated nucleated cell counts. The protocol was immunoSEQ multiplex PCR, while the TCRdb copy is restricted to in-frame clones and leaves out a portion. The DNA gave D and trimming, while V, J and clone size come from that table. Altogether fewer than 400,000 clones are present, around 83% being singletons, with the ten largest covering approximately 3.1%. CDR3 length: 14 residues. The germline CDR1 and CDR2 sequences are SGHTA and FQGNSA. Losses at the gene ends were 1 base for V and 6 bases for J; bases not matched to a gene: 0. The TCR originated in a man aged 25-45 years with active or convalescent COVID-19. Input material: peripheral blood. The chain uses TRBV7-2 and TRBJ2-7; 13 bases agree with TRBD2. CDR3 nucleotides: TGTGCCAGCAGCTTAGGACTAGCGGGGGGCGAGCAGTACTTC. Its protein is CASSLGLAGGEQYF.